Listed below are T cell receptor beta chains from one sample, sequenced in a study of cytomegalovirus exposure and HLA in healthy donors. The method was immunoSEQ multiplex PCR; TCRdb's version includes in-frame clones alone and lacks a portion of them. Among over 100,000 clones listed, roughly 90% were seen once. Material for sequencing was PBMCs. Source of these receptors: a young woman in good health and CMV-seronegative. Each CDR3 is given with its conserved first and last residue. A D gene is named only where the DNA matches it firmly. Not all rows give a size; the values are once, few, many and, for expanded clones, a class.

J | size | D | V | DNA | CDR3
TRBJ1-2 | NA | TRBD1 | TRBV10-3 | TGTGCCATCAGTGATCCAGGGACAGGGACTAACTATGGCTACACCTTC | CAISDPGTGTNYGYTF
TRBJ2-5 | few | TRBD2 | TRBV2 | TGTGCCAGCCAAGGTGGGGGGGAGGAGACCCAGTACTTC | CASQGGGEETQYF
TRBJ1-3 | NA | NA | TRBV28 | TGTGCCAGCAGTAGCGGGGGTCCGAACTCTGGAAACACCATATATTTT | CASSSGGPNSGNTIYF
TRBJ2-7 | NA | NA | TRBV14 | TGTGCCAGCAGCAACCAGGGAGGTCCTGGCTACGAGCAGTACTTC | CASSNQGGPGYEQYF
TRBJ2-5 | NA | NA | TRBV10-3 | TGTGCCATCAGCTCGGGGACGGGGGACCAAGAGACCCAGTACTTC | CAISSGTGDQETQYF
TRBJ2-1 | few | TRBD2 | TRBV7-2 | TGTGCCAGCAGCTTAGCTAGCGGCAGCGGGGGATACAATGAGCAGTTCTTC | CASSLASGSGGYNEQFF
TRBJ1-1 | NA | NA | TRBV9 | TGTGCCAGCAGCGTAGTCGACAGAAAGGAAGCTTTCTTT | CASSVVDRKEAFF
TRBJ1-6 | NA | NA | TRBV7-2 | TGTGCCAGCAGCTTAGCCCGGGAGTTTAATTCACCCCTCCACTTT | CASSLAREFNSPLHF
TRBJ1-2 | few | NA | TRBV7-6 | TGTGCCAGCAGCTTAGGCAGTGACTATGGCTACACCTTC | CASSLGSDYGYTF
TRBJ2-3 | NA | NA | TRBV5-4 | TGTGCCAGCCGCGCAGCAGGAGGAGATACGCAGTATTTT | CASRAAGGDTQYF
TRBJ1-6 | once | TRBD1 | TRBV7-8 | TGTGCCAGCAGAACAACAGGGGGTAATTCACCCCTCCACTTT | CASRTTGGNSPLHF
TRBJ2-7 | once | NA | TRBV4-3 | TGCGCCAGCAGCCAGCTCAGGTGGGTCGAGCAGTACTTC | CASSQLRWVEQYF
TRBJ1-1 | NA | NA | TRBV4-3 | TGCGCCAGCAGCCAAGAAGCCAGGGCTCAAGTTGTGGCTTTCTTT | CASSQEARAQVVAFF
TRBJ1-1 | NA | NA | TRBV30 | TGTGCCTGGAGTTTAGGGGCAGGTAAACGGGAAGCTTTCTTT | CAWSLGAGKREAFF
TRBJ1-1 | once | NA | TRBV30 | TGTGCCTGGAGTAGAGGGGAGGTCGGTGAAGCTTTCTTT | CAWSRGEVGEAFF
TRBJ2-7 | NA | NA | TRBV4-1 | TGCGCCAGCAGCCAAGGGCGCAGAAGACAGGATCTTGACTACGAGCAGTACTTC | CASSQGRRRQDLDYEQYF
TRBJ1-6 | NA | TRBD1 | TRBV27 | TGTGCCAGCAGTGTCCGACAGGGGTACTATAATTCACCCCTCCACTTT | CASSVRQGYYNSPLHF
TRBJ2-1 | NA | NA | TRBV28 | TGTGCCAGCACCACAACAGAAAGCTCCTACAATGAGCAGTTCTTC | CASTTTESSYNEQFF
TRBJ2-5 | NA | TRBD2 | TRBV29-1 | TGCAGCGTGGGGACTAGCCCAGAGACCCAGTACTTC | CSVGTSPETQYF
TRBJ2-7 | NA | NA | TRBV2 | TGTGCCAGCAGGGGGACGGGACACTACGAGCAGTACTTC | CASRGTGHYEQYF
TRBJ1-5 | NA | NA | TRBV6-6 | TGTGCCAGCAAAGAAAGGGGCCCGGACAGCAATCAGCCCCAGCATTTT | CASKERGPDSNQPQHF
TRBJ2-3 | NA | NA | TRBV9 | TGTGCCAGCAGCGCTACAGATACGCAGTATTTT | CASSATDTQYF
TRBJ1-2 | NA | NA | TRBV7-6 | TGTGCCAGCAGCCCCAACCCCAGGGGTCATGGCTACACCTTC | CASSPNPRGHGYTF
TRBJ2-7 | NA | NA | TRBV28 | TGTGCCAGCAGTTTATCAGGAGGGTTCTCCTACGAGCAGTACTTC | CASSLSGGFSYEQYF
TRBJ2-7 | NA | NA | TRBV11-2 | TGTGCCAGCAGCCCCCAACTTACTTACGAGCAGTACTTC | CASSPQLTYEQYF
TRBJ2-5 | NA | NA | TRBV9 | TGTGCCAGCAGCCCTAGCACACGGGAAAAGACCCAGTACTTC | CASSPSTREKTQYF
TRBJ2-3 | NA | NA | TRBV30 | TGTGCCTGGAGTGTAGGAGAGAGGACAGCGTTACATACGCAGTATTTT | CAWSVGERTALHTQYF
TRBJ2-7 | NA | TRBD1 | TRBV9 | TGTGCCAGCAGCGCACTTGGGACAGGGTACGAGCAGTACTTC | CASSALGTGYEQYF
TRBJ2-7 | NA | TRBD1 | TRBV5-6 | TGTGCCAGCAGCTTGAACCCGGGACAGGGCTCCGAGCAGTACTTC | CASSLNPGQGSEQYF
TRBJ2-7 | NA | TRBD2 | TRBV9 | TGTGCCAGCAGCGTAAGCCACGGGAGGGGTTACGAGCAGTACTTC | CASSVSHGRGYEQYF
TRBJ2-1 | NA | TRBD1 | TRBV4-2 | TGTGCCAGCAGCCAAAAACAGGGGGATGAGCAGTTCTTC | CASSQKQGDEQFF
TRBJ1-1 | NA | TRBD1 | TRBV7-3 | TGTGCCAGCAGCCCCGACAGGGCCTCTGAAGCTTTCTTT | CASSPDRASEAFF
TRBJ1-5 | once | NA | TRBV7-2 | TGTGCCAGCAGCTTAACGAGGGGGAATCAGCCCCAGCATTTT | CASSLTRGNQPQHF
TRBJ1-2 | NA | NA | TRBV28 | TGTGCCAGCAGAAGACAGAGCACTAACTATGGCTACACCTTC | CASRRQSTNYGYTF
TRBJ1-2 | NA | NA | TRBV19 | TGTGCCAGTACGCCCCGGACAGTAACTAACTATGGCTACACCTTC | CASTPRTVTNYGYTF
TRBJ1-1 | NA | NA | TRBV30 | TGTGCCTGGAGTGTACGCAGGGGGAACACTGAAGCTTTCTTT | CAWSVRRGNTEAFF
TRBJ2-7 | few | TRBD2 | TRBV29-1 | TGCAGCGTTGTCGGCCGGGAGGGTTCGGACGAGCAGTACTTC | CSVVGREGSDEQYF
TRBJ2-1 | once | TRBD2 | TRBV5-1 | TGCGCCAGCAGCTCTCTTGGCGGGGGGGCCGTTGAGCAGTTCTTC | CASSSLGGGAVEQFF
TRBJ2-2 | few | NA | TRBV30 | TGTGCCTGGAGTGCATTAGCCGGGGAGCTGTTTTTT | CAWSALAGELFF
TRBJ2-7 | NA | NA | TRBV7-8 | TGTGCCAGCAGCTTTCTCTCGGACACCACCTACGAGCAGTACTTC | CASSFLSDTTYEQYF
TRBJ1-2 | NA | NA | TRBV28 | TGTGCCAGCAGTTTAGGGGCCAGAACTTATTATGGCTACACCTTC | CASSLGARTYYGYTF
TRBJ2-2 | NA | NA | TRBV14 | TGTGCCAGCAGCCGAATCAGGGGGGCCGGGGAGCTGTTTTTT | CASSRIRGAGELFF
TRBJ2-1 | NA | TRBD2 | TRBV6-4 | TGTGCCAGCAGTGCACTAGCGGGAGGGGCTGAGCAGTTCTTC | CASSALAGGAEQFF
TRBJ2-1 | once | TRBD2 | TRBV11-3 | TGTGCCAGCAGCCTAGGGACTAGCGACTACAATGAGCAGTTCTTC | CASSLGTSDYNEQFF
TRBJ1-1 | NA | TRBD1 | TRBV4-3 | TGCGCCAGCAGCCAAGTAGGGGACAGGGCATTCACTGAAGCTTTCTTT | CASSQVGDRAFTEAFF
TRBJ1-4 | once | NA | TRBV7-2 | TGTGCCAGCAGCTTAGTATCTAATGAAAAACTGTTTTTT | CASSLVSNEKLFF
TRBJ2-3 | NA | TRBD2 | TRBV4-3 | TGCGCCAGCAGCCAAGAGAGTGGGCTAGCGGGAGTAGATACGCAGTATTTT | CASSQESGLAGVDTQYF
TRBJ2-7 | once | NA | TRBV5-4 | TGTGCCAGCAGCTTGGACAGAGGGCGAAAAACTTCCTACGAGCAGTACTTC | CASSLDRGRKTSYEQYF
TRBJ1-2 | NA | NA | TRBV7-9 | TGTGCCAGCAGCTTAGGGACTGATAACTATGGCTACACCTTC | CASSLGTDNYGYTF
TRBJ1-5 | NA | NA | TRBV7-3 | TGTGCCAGCAGCTTACGGACAGGCAATCAGCCCCAGCATTTT | CASSLRTGNQPQHF
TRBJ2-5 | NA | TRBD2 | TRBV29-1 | TGCAGCGTCCCCTCGAGGACTAGCGGGCAAGAGACCCAGTACTTC | CSVPSRTSGQETQYF
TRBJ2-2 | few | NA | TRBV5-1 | TGCGCCAGCAGCTTGACAGGGCCGAACACCGGGGAGCTGTTTTTT | CASSLTGPNTGELFF
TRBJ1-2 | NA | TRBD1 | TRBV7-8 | TGTGCCAGCAGCTTAGAGCGGGGGACAGGGAGTTATGGCTACACCTTC | CASSLERGTGSYGYTF
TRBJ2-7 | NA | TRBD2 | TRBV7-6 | TGTGCCAGCAGCTCTATAGCGGGAGGTTCCTCCTACGAGCAGTACTTC | CASSSIAGGSSYEQYF
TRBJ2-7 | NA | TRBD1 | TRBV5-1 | TGCGCCAGCAGTCAAGACAGGGTAACTTTGAACGAGCAGTACTTC | CASSQDRVTLNEQYF